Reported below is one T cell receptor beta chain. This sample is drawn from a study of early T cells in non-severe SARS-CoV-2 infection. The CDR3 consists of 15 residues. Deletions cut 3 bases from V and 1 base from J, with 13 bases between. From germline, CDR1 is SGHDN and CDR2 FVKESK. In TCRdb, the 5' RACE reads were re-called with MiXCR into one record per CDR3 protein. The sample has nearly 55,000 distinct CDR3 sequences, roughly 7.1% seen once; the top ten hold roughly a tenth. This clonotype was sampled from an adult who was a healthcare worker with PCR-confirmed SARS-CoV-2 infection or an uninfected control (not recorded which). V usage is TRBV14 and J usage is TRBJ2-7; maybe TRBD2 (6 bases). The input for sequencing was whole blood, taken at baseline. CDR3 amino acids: CASSHHGRASYEQYF. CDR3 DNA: TGTGCCAGCAGCCACCACGGGAGAGCATCCTACGAGCAGTACTTC.